Below are 3 T cell receptor beta chains sequenced from a single sample in a study of T cell repertoires in cytomegalovirus infection. One entry per CDR3 protein results from TCRdb running MiXCR on the reads. The sample has tens of thousands of distinct CDR3 sequences; 20% to 30% are singletons. These receptors lack a known antigen. The source material was CD8+ T cells from cultured PBMCs, sampled from culture after CMV antigen stimulation. The receptor set was obtained from a human donor in good health (CMV status not recorded). Some clones in this sample may be carry-over from other donors' samples.

V and J are TRBV12-3 or TRBV12-4 and TRBJ1-2, with D tentatively TRBD1 (6 bases). The V and J ends lost 5 bases and 9 bases respectively, with 13 bases between them. The CDR3 length is 12 residues. In DNA, the CDR3 is TGTGCCAGCAGTACAGGGTCGGAAAGCTACACCTTC. Amino acid sequence: CASSTGSESYTF.

This clonotype was seen more than once but under ten times. This rearrangement joins TRBV5-6 to TRBJ2-5; D is ambiguous. The V and J ends lost 3 bases and 5 bases respectively, with 17 bases between them. Germline CDR1 is SGHDT and CDR2 is YYEEEE. CDR3 size: 15 residues. The chain's CDR3 is CASSSDNHIIETQYF. The CDR3 DNA is TGTGCCAGCAGCTCCGACAATCACATCATCGAGACCCAGTACTTC.

This clonotype was picked up a small number of times. The rearrangement links TRBV9 to TRBJ2-7; D possibly corresponds to TRBD1 (5 bases). The CDR3 runs to 14 residues. Germline CDR1 and CDR2: SGDLS and YYNGEE. Trimming left V 4 bases short and J 5 bases short, with 16 bases between. The CDR3 loop is CASSMDNPGHEQYF. Written as DNA, the CDR3 is TGTGCCAGCAGCATGGACAACCCTGGACACGAGCAGTACTTC.